The source of this T cell receptor (beta chain) is a study of response to subunit inactivated influenza vaccine. General study findings and limits: Each seasonal flu vaccination may recruit only limited new T cells, authors suggested.

TCRdb recomputed calls from the RT-PCR reads with MiXCR, one row per CDR3 protein. Of around 190,000 distinct CDR3 sequences listed, approximately 15% are singletons. To note about this clonotype: Its specificity is unknown.

This TCR came from a middle-aged man who received an inactivated influenza vaccine. The specimen was CD8+ T cells sorted from PBMCs, collected roughly 5 days after vaccination.

In nucleotides, the CDR3 is TGTGCCAGCAGCACACCGGGACAGGCTCCTTCACCCCTCCACTTT. This encodes CASSTPGQAPSPLHF. This chain joins TRBV7-2 and TRBJ1-6; 8 positions match TRBD1. J was trimmed by 9 bases and V by 5 bases; bases with no gene match: 9. CDR1 is SGHTA and CDR2 is FQGNSA in the germline V gene. This CDR3 region has 15 residues.